This T cell receptor (beta chain) was found in a study of PD-1 blockade in classical Hodgkin lymphoma. TCRdb's copy holds only in-frame clones and misses some; the assay was immunoSEQ multiplex PCR. The sample holds roughly 20,000 clones, roughly 94% seen once. Time point indicated: newly diagnosed, previously untreated cHL patient sample. Newly diagnosed, untreated classical Hodgkin lymphoma PBMCs provided comparison. Concerning this clone: Its target is unknown.

General study results and limits: At baseline, newly diagnosed patients reportedly showed less TCR diversity than healthy donors. Why the repertoires differ is still unclear, perhaps disease activity or prior therapy.

Sequencing was carried out using peripheral blood mononuclear cells (PBMCs). The receptor's source is a human donor with classical Hodgkin lymphoma.

The CDR3 is CASSPGPGELFF. The CDR3 region has the DNA TGTGCCAGTAGCCCAGGGCCCGGGGAGCTGTTTTTT. The chain is built from TRBV19 and TRBJ2-2, with D maybe TRBD1 (5 bases). The CDR3 extends over 12 amino acids. V lost 6 bases to trimming and J lost 6 bases, with 8 bases between them. Germline assignment: CDR1 LNHDA and CDR2 SQIVND (reference sequence).